The entry below describes one T cell receptor beta chain. Its antigen specificity is not known. Per-base qualities were not stored, and no clone one base away is much larger. The time point label of this sample denotes: 24 months on ibrutinib. For TCR beta library preparation, about 2 micrograms of genomic DNA were isolated from cryopreserved PBMCs. Longitudinal blood samples from CLL patients receiving ibrutinib monotherapy were subjected to high-throughput TCR beta sequencing. The patients took part in an open-label, single-center phase 2 trial of ibrutinib monotherapy. Compared with germline, V lacks 6 bases and J lacks 7 bases; bases without a gene match: 10. CDR1 is given as SNHLY and CDR2 as FYNNEI, both from the germline V gene. The CDR3 holds 15 amino acids from the cysteine to the phenylalanine. The only DNA kept is the CDR3, 45 bases in frame from the first base. The goal of deep resolution MiSeq sequencing was a depth between 1 in 1 million and 1 in 200,000 T cells, and coverage averaged 10x per clonotype. The immunoSEQ hsTCRB Kit was used to generate TCR beta libraries. On the authors' methods: The data were analyzed with ImmunoSEQ Analyzer and ImmunoSEQ Data Assistant, and V, D and J gene assignments followed IMGT definitions. Clonality, which ranges from 0 to 1, was calculated by subtracting the normalized Shannon entropy of productive rearrangement frequencies from one. Public clonotype analysis was restricted to overrepresented clonotypes comprising at least 0.05% of each patient's repertoire. Repertoires from approximately 12 age-matched healthy donors in immuneACCESS were used as clonality controls. Not all clones reach the TCRdb copy of this immuneACCESS table, which keeps in-frame sequences only. Checked studies attribute under half of the gap to unresolved V genes and leave the rest unexplained. D and trimming come from the DNA, and the V and J calls and clone size come from that table. Here the sample has roughly 180,000 clones; approximately 80% occur a single time. The ten biggest clones cover about 5% of the sample.

This record belongs to a study of cytotoxic CD8 clonotypes in ibrutinib-treated CLL (dated by TCRdb to the early 2020s). About the study as a whole: In this cohort, approximately 15 patients were treatment-naive and ten to eleven were relapsed/refractory, while around 18 had unmutated IGHV. Responses were partial in 24 patients and complete in 2; after median 68 months follow-up, 14 stayed in remission and about twelve progressed. Samples at response were collected after a median of 12 months of treatment, with a range of 6 to 36 months. An average of about 260,000 productive templates and tens of thousands of productive rearrangements was obtained per sample. Of the 70 to 90 people in the trial, 26 had longitudinal samples available. Cryopreserved peripheral blood mononuclear cells were collected before treatment, at response, and at either disease progression or sustained remission. Every sample from remission and from progressive disease was obtained while the patients were still on ibrutinib.

What the research found in general, with its limitations: Clonality rose at ibrutinib response, remained stable during sustained remission, and dropped back toward baseline at progression. At baseline, clonality was higher than in age-matched healthy donors and showed a strong correlation with circulating CD8+ T-cell counts. Lymph node repertoires were not examined, and the timing of sampling was not matched between patients in sustained remission and those whose disease progressed. Public clonotypes were rare and either shrank or stayed stable during treatment, and the rise in clonality at ibrutinib response reflected expansion of private clonotypes.

The sequencing used PBMCs, collected after 24 months of ibrutinib treatment. The V and J segments used are TRBV2 and TRBJ1-1; TRBD1 matches 11 bases in the middle. The origin of this receptor is a human donor with chronic lymphocytic leukemia. The DNA sequence follows: TGTGCCAGCAGCCGAGCCAGGACAGGGGGCTTTGAAGCTTTCTTT. Translated, this gives CASSRARTGGFEAFF. Joined to the reference TRBV2 and TRBJ1-1 proteins, this CDR3 gives the full variable domain: EPEVTQTPSHQVTQMGQEVILRCVPISNHLYFYWYRQILGQKVEFLVSFYNNEISEKSEIFDDQFSVERPDGSNFTLKIRSTKLEDSAMYFCASSRARTGGFEAFFGQGTRLTVV.